One and the same sample provided the 3 T cell receptor beta chains below, sequenced in a study of control samples from healthy donors and cancer patients. Sequencing used immunoSEQ multiplex PCR; TCRdb keeps in-frame clones, though not all of them. The profile shows over 150,000 clones, 85% to 95% of them singletons. Sample: blood. The receptors originated from a woman younger than 35 in good health.

The CDR3 DNA sequence: TGTGCCAGCAGCGCGACGGGACAGGCTAACCTCAATGAGCAGTTCTTC. Its protein is CASSATGQANLNEQFF. This chain links TRBV9 with TRBJ2-1; 8 positions agree with TRBD1. V dropped 3 bases and J dropped 6; count of bases not matched to a gene: 11. The CDR3 is made up of 16 amino acids. Germline V gives CDR1 SGDLS, CDR2 YYNGEE.

The chain recombines TRBV6-5 with TRBJ1-2, with unresolved D. With 5 bases removed from V and 4 bases from J, the gap between germline ends came to 11 bases. Germline assignment: CDR1 MNHEY and CDR2 SVGAGI. The CDR3 is 13 residues long. The CDR3 loop reads CASSLEMGYGYTF. DNA of the CDR3: TGTGCCAGCAGTCTTGAAATGGGCTATGGCTACACCTTC.

The chain combines TRBV6-1 with TRBJ2-7; 9 bases are shared with TRBD1. With V trimmed by 0 bases and J by 8 bases, 8 bases remained unmatched. Per germline, CDR1 MNHNS and CDR2 SASEGT. The CDR3 is 15 residues long. CDR3 sequence: CASSEAPGQGYQQYF. The CDR3 DNA sequence: TGTGCCAGCAGTGAAGCGCCGGGACAGGGCTATCAGCAGTACTTC.